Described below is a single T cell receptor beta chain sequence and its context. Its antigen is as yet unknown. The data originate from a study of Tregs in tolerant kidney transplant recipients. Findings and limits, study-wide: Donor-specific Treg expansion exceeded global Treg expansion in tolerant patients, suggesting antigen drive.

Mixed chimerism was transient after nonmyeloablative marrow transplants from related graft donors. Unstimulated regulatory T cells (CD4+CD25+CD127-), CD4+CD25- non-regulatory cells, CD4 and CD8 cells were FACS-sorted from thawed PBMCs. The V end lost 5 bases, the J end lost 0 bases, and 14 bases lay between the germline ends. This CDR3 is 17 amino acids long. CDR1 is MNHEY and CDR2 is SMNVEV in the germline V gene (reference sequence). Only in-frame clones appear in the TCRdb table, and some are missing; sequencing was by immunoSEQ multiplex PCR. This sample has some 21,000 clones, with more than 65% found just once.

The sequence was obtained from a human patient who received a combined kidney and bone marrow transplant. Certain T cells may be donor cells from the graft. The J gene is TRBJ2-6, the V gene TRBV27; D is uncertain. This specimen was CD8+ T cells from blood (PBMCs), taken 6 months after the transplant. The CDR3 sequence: CASSNLNSNSGANVLTF. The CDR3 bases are TGTGCCAGCAGTAATTTGAACAGCAACTCTGGGGCCAACGTCCTGACTTTC.